The rows below give T cell receptor beta chains drawn from one sample of a study of human T cells and chemical hapten exposure. In TCRdb, the RACE reads were re-called with MiXCR into one record per CDR3 protein. This repertoire shows tens of thousands of distinct CDR3 sequences, 5.5% found once; its top ten account for 13%. The sequencing input was whole blood. Receptors originate from a human donor in good health. Some clones in this sample may be carry-over from other donors' samples. Each CDR3 is given with its conserved first and last residue. Each record gives: J gene, D gene, V gene, clone size, CDR3 DNA, CDR3 protein. D genes are given only for firm matches. Only some rows state a clone size, as once, few, many or a class for expanded clones.

TRBJ2-2 . TRBV28 few TGTGCCACCTCCCTGGGGGCGGCCGGGGAGCTGTTTTTT CATSLGAAGELFF
TRBJ1-1 . TRBV10-1 many TGCGCCAGCAGCGCACAAAGGAGCACTGAAGCTTTCTTT CASSAQRSTEAFF
TRBJ2-7 . TRBV5-4 many TGTGCCAGCAGCTTGGCCGGTGCGTCAGGGGATTTGTACGAGCAGTACTTC CASSLAGASGDLYEQYF
TRBJ2-3 . TRBV18 many TGTGCCAGCTCCACAGGCGGCACAGATACGCAGTATTTT CASSTGGTDTQYF
TRBJ1-1 . TRBV20-1 many TGCAGTGCTAGTGCCGGGGGGGGGTCCACTGAAGCTTTCTTT CSASAGGGSTEAFF
TRBJ2-2 . TRBV2 many TGTGCCAGCAAATCAGGGACTCGCACCGGGGAGCTGTTTTTT CASKSGTRTGELFF
TRBJ2-7 . TRBV4-3 many TGCGCCAGCAGCCAAGACATTCAGTACGAGCAGTACTTC CASSQDIQYEQYF
TRBJ2-2 TRBD1 TRBV25-1 many TGTGCCAGCAGTGAGGGGGACAGGGACACCGGGGAGCTGTTTTTT CASSEGDRDTGELFF
TRBJ1-5 . TRBV19 few TGTGCCAGTAGTATAATCGATGCCGGATATCAGCCCCAGCATTTT CASSIIDAGYQPQHF
TRBJ1-1 . TRBV11-2 many TGTGCCAGCAGCTTAGTGCCAAACACTGAAGCTTTCTTT CASSLVPNTEAFF
TRBJ2-3 TRBD1 TRBV7-2 many TGTGCCAGCAGCATCGGACAGGGGGCGAATACGCAGTATTTT CASSIGQGANTQYF
TRBJ1-2 . TRBV7-9 few TGTGCCACCAAACCCCGGGCCGACTATGGCTACACCTTC CATKPRADYGYTF
TRBJ1-1 TRBD1 TRBV12-3/TRBV12-4 many TGTGCCAGCAGCCGACAGGGGCTGGACACTGAAGCTTTCTTT CASSRQGLDTEAFF
TRBJ2-7 . TRBV18 many TGTGCCAGCTCACCACCGGACGGGTCAAACGAGCAGTACTTC CASSPPDGSNEQYF
TRBJ2-7 . TRBV13 . TGTGCCAGCAGCTTAGAACGGATGGGGGGCGGGTACGAGCAGTACTTC CASSLERMGGGYEQYF
TRBJ2-7 . TRBV7-9 many TGTGCCAGCAGCTTGGTCTCCTTTGGCAGATCCTACGAGCAGTACTTC CASSLVSFGRSYEQYF
TRBJ1-2 TRBD1 TRBV5-4 few TGTGCCAGCAGCTTCGACAGGGTCTATGGCTACACCTTC CASSFDRVYGYTF
TRBJ2-3 TRBD2 TRBV5-1 many TGCGCCAGCAGCGTACTAGCGGGAGAGGCAGATACGCAGTATTTT CASSVLAGEADTQYF
TRBJ1-2 . TRBV2 many TGTGCCAGCAGTTCCGGGCCCCGGTATGGCTACACCTTC CASSSGPRYGYTF
TRBJ2-5 . TRBV19 . TGTGCCAGGGCCAGCGGGACCCAGTACTTC CARASGTQYF
TRBJ2-1 . TRBV14 many TGTGCCAGCAGCCAAGATACTGGCAGGGGTGCCCTGTGGGCCCCGTCAAATGAGCAGTTCTTC CASSQDTGRGALWAPSNEQFF
TRBJ1-2 TRBD1 TRBV4-1 many TGCGCCAGCAGCCAGGATGCCGCCGACAGGGGGCGCGGCTATGGCTACACCTTC CASSQDAADRGRGYGYTF
TRBJ2-7 . TRBV28 many TGTGCCAGCAGCCTCTACACAGGGACCTACGAGCAGTACTTC CASSLYTGTYEQYF
TRBJ2-5 . TRBV20-1 many TGCAGTGCTAGTGGTGTCCTAGCTGGTGAAGAGACCCAGTACTTC CSASGVLAGEETQYF
TRBJ2-1 TRBD2 TRBV6-2/TRBV6-3 many TGTGCCAGCAGCACCGGGGGGTCCTACAATGAGCAGTTCTTC CASSTGGSYNEQFF
TRBJ2-1 . TRBV4-2 few TGTGCCAGCAGCCAACCCTCTAGGGGCCTGTCCTACAATGAGCAGTTCTTC CASSQPSRGLSYNEQFF
TRBJ2-3 TRBD1 TRBV28 medium-sized TGTGCCAGCAGACGACAGGGGGCAGATACGCAGTATTTT CASRRQGADTQYF
TRBJ2-3 . TRBV3-1 many TGTGCCAGCAGCCATGTATCGGGTACGGCAGATACGCAGTATTTT CASSHVSGTADTQYF
TRBJ2-5 . TRBV7-8 few TGTGCCAGCAGCTTAGCGCATAAGGGGGAGACCCAGTACTTC CASSLAHKGETQYF
TRBJ1-6 . TRBV29-1 many TGCAGCGTTGCGGACGGGGAGGATTCACCCCTCCACTTT CSVADGEDSPLHF
TRBJ2-1 . TRBV12-3/TRBV12-4 many TGTGCCAGCAGTTTAGAAACAGGGAGGAATGAGCAGTTCTTC CASSLETGRNEQFF
TRBJ1-1 . TRBV7-9 . TGTGCCAGCAGCTTATCGGGGAACACTGAAGCTTTCTTT CASSLSGNTEAFF
TRBJ1-1 TRBD1 TRBV18 few TGTGCCAGCTCACCCAATAGGCAGGGGGGCACTGAAGCTTTCTTT CASSPNRQGGTEAFF
TRBJ1-1 TRBD1 TRBV29-1 few TGCAGCGTGTGGGGACAGGGAGATGAAGCTTTCTTT CSVWGQGDEAFF
TRBJ2-7 . TRBV6-5 many TGTGCCAGCAGTTCGGGACTCGAGCAGTACTTC CASSSGLEQYF
TRBJ2-5 . TRBV5-1 many TGCGCCAGCAGCTTTGGGCAGCAAGAGACCCAGTACTTC CASSFGQQETQYF
TRBJ2-3 . TRBV10-1 many TGCGCCAGCCGAGATGGATCAGGATCCACAGATACGCAGTATTTT CASRDGSGSTDTQYF
TRBJ1-4 TRBD1 TRBV2 . TGTGCCAGCAGGGACGGACAGGGACGGAATGAAAAACTGTTTTTT CASRDGQGRNEKLFF
TRBJ2-2 . TRBV5-1 . TGCGCCAGCAGCTTGGCCTGGTCCGGGGTAGTCAGCACCGGGGAGCTGTTTTTT CASSLAWSGVVSTGELFF
TRBJ1-1 . TRBV14 . TGTGCCAGCAGCCACATAGCACGGGACACTGAAGCTTTCTTT CASSHIARDTEAFF
TRBJ2-5 . TRBV5-1 many TGCGCCAGCAGCTGGGGGCAGGGCCCACAAGAGACCCAGTACTTC CASSWGQGPQETQYF
TRBJ1-6 . TRBV27 few TGTGCCAGCAGTTTAAATGCTGACACACGGGCTATGCACTTT CASSLNADTRAMHF
TRBJ2-1 TRBD2 TRBV7-7 many TGTGCTAGCAGCCCTGGACTAGCGGGCTTCTACAATGAGCAGTTCTTC CASSPGLAGFYNEQFF
TRBJ2-3 . TRBV6-6 many TGTGCCAGCAGAACCAGCGTAGCGGTTCTCCGGACAGATACGCAGTATTTT CASRTSVAVLRTDTQYF
TRBJ1-1 . TRBV14 many TGTGCCAGCAGCCAAGGTCGGGTGGGGCGCGTACTGAACACTGAAGCTTTCTTT CASSQGRVGRVLNTEAFF
TRBJ1-2 . TRBV27 . TGTGCCAGCAGTTCCTCCCCGGGCAGCTATGGCTACACCTTC CASSSSPGSYGYTF
TRBJ2-2 . TRBV6-2/TRBV6-3 many TGTGCCAGCAGTTACACGGAGAGCGGGGAGCTGTTTTTT CASSYTESGELFF
TRBJ2-5 . TRBV12-5 many TGTGCTAGTGCCCCCCGCGGGGCAGGGCAAGAGACCCAGTACTTC CASAPRGAGQETQYF
TRBJ2-1 TRBD2 TRBV12-3/TRBV12-4 few TGTGCCAGCAGCTCCGGACTAGCGGGGGGCCATTCCAATGAGCAGTTCTTC CASSSGLAGGHSNEQFF
TRBJ2-2 . TRBV28 many TGTGCCAGCTGGGCGCGGACCGGGGAGCTGTTTTTT CASWARTGELFF
TRBJ2-6 . TRBV20-1 medium-sized TGCAGTGCTAGGAGGGGCCCGAGCTCTGGGGCCAACGTCCTGACTTTC CSARRGPSSGANVLTF
TRBJ1-1 TRBD1 TRBV5-4 many TGTGCCAGCAGCTTAGGACAGGCGGGGAACACTGAAGCTTTCTTT CASSLGQAGNTEAFF
TRBJ2-1 . TRBV20-1 many TGCAGTGCTCTACCGCTCCGGGGGACCAATGAGCAGTTCTTC CSALPLRGTNEQFF
TRBJ2-3 . TRBV7-2 many TGTGCCAGCAGCTTCCAAGCAGGACCGGATACGCAGTATTTT CASSFQAGPDTQYF
TRBJ1-5 TRBD1 TRBV12-3/TRBV12-4 many TGTGCCAGCAGTTCCGACAGGGGAAATCAGCCCCAGCATTTT CASSSDRGNQPQHF